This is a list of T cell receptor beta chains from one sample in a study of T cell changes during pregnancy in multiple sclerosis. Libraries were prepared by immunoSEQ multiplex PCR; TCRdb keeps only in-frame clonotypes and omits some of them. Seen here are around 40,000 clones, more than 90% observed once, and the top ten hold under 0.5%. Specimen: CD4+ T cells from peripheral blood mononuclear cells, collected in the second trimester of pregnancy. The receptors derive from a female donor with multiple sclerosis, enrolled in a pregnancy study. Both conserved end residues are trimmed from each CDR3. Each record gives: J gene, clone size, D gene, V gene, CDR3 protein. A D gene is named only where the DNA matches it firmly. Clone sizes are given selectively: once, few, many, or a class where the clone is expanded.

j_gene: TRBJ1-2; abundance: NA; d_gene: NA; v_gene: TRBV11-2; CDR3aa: ASSSPRLGRNYGYT
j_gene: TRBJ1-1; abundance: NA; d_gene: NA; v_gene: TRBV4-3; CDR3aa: ASSQVRGLNTEAF
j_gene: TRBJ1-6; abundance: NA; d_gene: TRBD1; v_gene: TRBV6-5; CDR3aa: ASSRLGQGDSPLH
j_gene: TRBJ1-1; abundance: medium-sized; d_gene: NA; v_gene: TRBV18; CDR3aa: ASSPQEAEAF
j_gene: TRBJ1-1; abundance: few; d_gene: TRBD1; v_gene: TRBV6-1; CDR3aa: ASSADRGGSTEAF
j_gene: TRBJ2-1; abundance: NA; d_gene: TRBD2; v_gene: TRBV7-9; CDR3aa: ASSLASGSHNEQF
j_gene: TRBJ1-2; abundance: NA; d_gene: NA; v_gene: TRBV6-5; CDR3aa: ASSYSMDSEFT
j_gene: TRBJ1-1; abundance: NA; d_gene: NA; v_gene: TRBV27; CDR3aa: ASKREDEAF
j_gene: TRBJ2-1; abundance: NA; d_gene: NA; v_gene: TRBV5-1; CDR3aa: ASSLGGNTGMRIEF
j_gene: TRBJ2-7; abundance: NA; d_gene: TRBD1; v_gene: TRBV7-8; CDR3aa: ASSLGRQGAPREQY
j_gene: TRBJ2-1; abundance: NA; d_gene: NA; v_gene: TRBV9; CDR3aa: ASSVGGGSYNEQF
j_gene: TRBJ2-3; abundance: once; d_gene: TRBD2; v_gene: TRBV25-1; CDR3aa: ASSDRGGRTDTQY
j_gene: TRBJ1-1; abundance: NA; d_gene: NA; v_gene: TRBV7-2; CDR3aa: ASLMSMNTEAF
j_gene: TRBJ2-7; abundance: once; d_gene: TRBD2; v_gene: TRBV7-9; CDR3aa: ASSPVEVAGGPLEQY
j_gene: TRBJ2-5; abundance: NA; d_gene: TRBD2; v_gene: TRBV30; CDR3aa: AGGVAGDGETQY
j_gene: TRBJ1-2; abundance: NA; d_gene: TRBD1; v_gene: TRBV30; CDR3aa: AWRETGGSGYT
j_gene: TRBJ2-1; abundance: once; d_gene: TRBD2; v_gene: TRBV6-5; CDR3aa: ASMLAGAGEQF
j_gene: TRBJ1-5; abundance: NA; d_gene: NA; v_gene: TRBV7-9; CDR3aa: ASSLMSDSNQPQH
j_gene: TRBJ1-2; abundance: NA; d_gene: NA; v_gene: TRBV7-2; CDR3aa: ASSLVGGEFYGYT
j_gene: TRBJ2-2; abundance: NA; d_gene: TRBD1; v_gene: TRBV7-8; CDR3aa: ASSRKTGVPGELF
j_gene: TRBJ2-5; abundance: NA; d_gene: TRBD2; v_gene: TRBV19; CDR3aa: ASMDGGSQETQY
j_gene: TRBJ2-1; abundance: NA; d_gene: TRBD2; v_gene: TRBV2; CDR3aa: ASSARLAGGNEQF
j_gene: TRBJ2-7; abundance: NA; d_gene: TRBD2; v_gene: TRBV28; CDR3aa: ASSSLSLAGGGPGP
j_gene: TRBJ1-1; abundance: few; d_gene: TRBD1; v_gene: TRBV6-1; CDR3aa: ASSEARTGPAF
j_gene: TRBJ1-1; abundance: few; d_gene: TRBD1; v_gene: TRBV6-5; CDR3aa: ASSYEGQRAF
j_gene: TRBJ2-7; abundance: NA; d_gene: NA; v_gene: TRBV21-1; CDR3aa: ASSKGYRGGLYEQY
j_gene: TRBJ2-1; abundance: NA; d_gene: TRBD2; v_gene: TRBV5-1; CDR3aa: ASSLGGRRNEQF
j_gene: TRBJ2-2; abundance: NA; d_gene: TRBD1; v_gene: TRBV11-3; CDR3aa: ASSLGQGITGELF
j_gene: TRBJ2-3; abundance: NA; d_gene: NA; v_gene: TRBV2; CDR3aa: ASSRFGEITDTQY
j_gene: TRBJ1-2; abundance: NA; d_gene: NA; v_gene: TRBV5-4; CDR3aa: ASSATTGNYGYT
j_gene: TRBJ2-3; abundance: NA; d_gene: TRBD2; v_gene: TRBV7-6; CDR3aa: ASSLAVAGGSDTQY
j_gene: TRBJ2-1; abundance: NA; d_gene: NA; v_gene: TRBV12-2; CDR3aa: ASRLAWTSGTYNEQF
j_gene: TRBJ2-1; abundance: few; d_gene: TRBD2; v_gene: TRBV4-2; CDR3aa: ASSQERRAGVTVPYNEQF
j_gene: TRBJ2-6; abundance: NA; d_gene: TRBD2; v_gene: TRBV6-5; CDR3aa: ASSYILAGPANVLT
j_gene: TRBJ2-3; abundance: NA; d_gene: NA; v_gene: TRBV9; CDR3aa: ASSVEAGRGS
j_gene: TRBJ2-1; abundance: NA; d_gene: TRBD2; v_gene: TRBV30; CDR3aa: AWSAGASGGTVKF
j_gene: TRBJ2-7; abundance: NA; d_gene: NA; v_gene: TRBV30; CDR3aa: AWSPSEAHEQY
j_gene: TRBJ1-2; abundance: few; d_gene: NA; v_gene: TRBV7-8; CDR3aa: ASSLAGQGGFYYGYT
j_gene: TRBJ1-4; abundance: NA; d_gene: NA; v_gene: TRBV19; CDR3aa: ASSIRGSGTIEKLF